This is a list of T cell receptor beta chains from one sample in a study of blood T cells in healthy people across ages. TCRdb analysed the 5' RACE reads with MiXCR anew, one entry per CDR3 protein. Of a few hundred thousand distinct CDR3 sequences in the sample, 52% are singletons; the top ten hold around 49%. Sequences were obtained from blood. The receptors stem from a man aged 55-75 years in good health. The CDR3 runs from the conserved cysteine through the conserved F or W. The order of the fields is V gene, clone size, D gene, J gene, CDR3 DNA, CDR3 protein. The D gene is left open where the match is weak. Expanded clones get a size class; other rows say once, few or many, or leave the size out.

>TRBV6-6|few|-|TRBJ2-4
TGTGCCAGCAGTCATGGGGACATTTTAGCCAAAAACATTCAGTACTTC
CASSHGDILAKNIQYF
>TRBV4-2|few|-|TRBJ1-2
TGTGCCAGCAGCGCCTCTCTGGGTGGCAACTATGGCTACACCTTC
CASSASLGGNYGYTF
>TRBV20-1|-|-|TRBJ2-3
TGCAGTGCTAGCCCCGGGGATTGGATTGGGGTCACAGATACGCAGTATTTT
CSASPGDWIGVTDTQYF
>TRBV5-1|many|TRBD1|TRBJ2-1
TGCGCCAGCAGCTTAACCCCCGGGACAGGGGACAGGGAGCAGTTCTTC
CASSLTPGTGDREQFF
>TRBV7-8|few|TRBD1|TRBJ1-2
TGTGCCAGCAGCTTAGAAGACAGGGTGGGCGGCTATGGCTACACCTTC
CASSLEDRVGGYGYTF
>TRBV7-2|-|-|TRBJ1-2
TGTGCCAGCAGCTTAAGCAGGGCCCTTAACTATGGCTACACCTTC
CASSLSRALNYGYTF
>TRBV7-2|few|TRBD1|TRBJ1-6
TGTGCCAGCAGCTCCGGGACAGGCAATTCACCCCTCCACTTT
CASSSGTGNSPLHF
>TRBV7-9|-|TRBD1|TRBJ1-4
TGTGCCAGCAGCCACGGGACAGGCGATAATGAAAAACTGTTTTTT
CASSHGTGDNEKLFF
>TRBV29-1|-|TRBD1|TRBJ2-6
TGCAGCGTCACCTCCGGGACAGGGAGAAATTCCGGGGCCAACGTCCTGACTTTC
CSVTSGTGRNSGANVLTF
>TRBV29-1|-|TRBD2|TRBJ2-7
TGCAGCGCTATTTCCCCGCAAGCGGGAGGGCCGGACGAGCAGTACTTC
CSAISPQAGGPDEQYF
>TRBV28|few|-|TRBJ2-4
TGTGCCAGCATCGGCGGGGAAAGAGCCAAAAACATTCAGTACTTC
CASIGGERAKNIQYF
>TRBV4-3|-|TRBD2|TRBJ2-7
TGCGCCAGCAGCCAAGGATATGGCGGGAGGGGACCCTACGAGCAGTACTTC
CASSQGYGGRGPYEQYF
>TRBV18|-|-|TRBJ1-2
TGTGCCAGCTCACCCCCAGGAGCAAACTATGGCTACACCTTC
CASSPPGANYGYTF
>TRBV5-1|-|-|TRBJ2-1
TGCGCCAGCAGCTTGTCCAAAGGGACGGCTGTCTACAATGAGCAGTTCTTC
CASSLSKGTAVYNEQFF
>TRBV5-1|-|TRBD2|TRBJ2-3
TGCGCCAGCAGCTTAGGGCGGGAGTTGACAGATACGCAGTATTTT
CASSLGRELTDTQYF
>TRBV5-6|-|-|TRBJ1-5
TGTGCCAGCAGCTCATCAAGTATGGGTCATAGCAATCAGCCCCAGCATTTT
CASSSSSMGHSNQPQHF
>TRBV29-1|few|TRBD2|TRBJ2-1
TGCAGCGTTGACAGGACTAGCGGGCCCTACAATGAGCAGTTCTTC
CSVDRTSGPYNEQFF
>TRBV27|-|-|TRBJ2-1
TGTACCAGCAGTTTACTGGGCTCCTACAATGAGCAGTTCTTC
CTSSLLGSYNEQFF
>TRBV20-1|few|-|TRBJ2-5
TGCAGTGCCACCGACAGATCTGTTCGGTACTTC
CSATDRSVRYF
>TRBV15|-|TRBD1|TRBJ2-7
TGTGCCACCAGCTCTGGACAGGCCTACGAGCAGTACTTC
CATSSGQAYEQYF
>TRBV6-5|few|TRBD2|TRBJ2-4
TGTGCCAGCAGTAACACCGGACTAGCGGGGGCCTTAGCCAAAAACATTCAGTACTTC
CASSNTGLAGALAKNIQYF
>TRBV25-1|-|-|TRBJ1-6
TGTGCCAGCAGTGAAAGCCGGGGGCGAATGTATTCACCCCTCCACTTT
CASSESRGRMYSPLHF
>TRBV27|-|TRBD1|TRBJ1-2
TGTGCCAGCAGACCGGACAGGGGGGGCTATGGCTACACCTTC
CASRPDRGGYGYTF
>TRBV5-1|few|TRBD2|TRBJ2-7
TGCGCCAGCAGCCGGGGACTAGCGGGGAACGAGCAGTACTTC
CASSRGLAGNEQYF
>TRBV11-2|many|-|TRBJ2-4
TGTGCCAGCAGCAGAAACGCCGGAAACGGGCGGACATCAGCCAAAAACATTCAGTACTTC
CASSRNAGNGRTSAKNIQYF
>TRBV20-1|-|-|TRBJ1-2
TGCACCACTGACTGGGGTTACTATGGCTACACCTTC
CTTDWGYYGYTF
>TRBV20-1|-|TRBD1|TRBJ1-4
TGCAGTGCTAGAAGGGACAGGGTTAATGAAAAACTGTTTTTT
CSARRDRVNEKLFF
>TRBV30|few|-|TRBJ2-7
TGTGCCTGGAGTTCCCCGGGGTACGAGCAGTACTTC
CAWSSPGYEQYF
>TRBV6-1|-|-|TRBJ2-5
TGTGCCAGCAGCCGGATAGGGTATCAAGAGACTCAGTACTTC
CASSRIGYQETQYF